This passage covers 21 T cell receptor beta chains from one sample sequenced in a study of radiation and T cells in renal cell carcinoma. Profiling relied on immunoSEQ multiplex PCR, and the TCRdb table lists in-frame clones only, not all of them. Of 120,000 to 150,000 clones in the sample, 75% to 90% were seen once. Time point described: blood 4 weeks post-SBRT, at nephrectomy. Treatment here: 15 Gy SBRT to primary tumor, nephrectomy 4 weeks later. Sequencing used blood, obtained from a patient whose treatment included radiotherapy and nephrectomy. These receptors were taken from a woman aged 45-59 years with renal cell carcinoma.

This clone turned up a few times. The V gene is TRBV4-1, the J gene TRBJ1-4, with 7 positions matching TRBD1. CDR1 is MGHRA and CDR2 is YSYEKL in the germline V gene. This CDR3 is 14 amino acids long. J gave up 5 bases and V 4 bases, and 4 bases lay outside the gene matches. The CDR3 loop is CASSLGQENEKLFF. For the CDR3, the DNA is TGCGCCAGCAGCCTTGGACAGGAAAATGAAAAACTGTTTTTT.

The chain joins TRBV9 to TRBJ2-1; D is unresolved. Trimming took 0 bases from V and 0 from J, leaving 10 bases between them. The CDR3 covers 16 residues. Germline V gives CDR1 SGDLS, CDR2 YYNGEE. CDR3 sequence reads: CASSVAMGSSYNEQFF. Here the CDR3 DNA reads TGTGCCAGCAGCGTAGCCATGGGAAGCTCCTACAATGAGCAGTTCTTC.

The rearrangement links TRBV5-1 to TRBJ2-1, with D perhaps TRBD2 (6 bases). The CDR3 spans 15 residues. V dropped 7 bases and J dropped 4 bases, with 18 bases sitting between them. CDR1 and CDR2 from the germline V gene are SGHRS and YFSETQ. CDR3 residues: CASGPWGEAYNEQFF. The DNA for the CDR3 is TGCGCCAGCGGGCCCTGGGGGGAGGCGTACAATGAGCAGTTCTTC.

The chain joins TRBV29-1 to TRBJ2-7; D might be TRBD1 (5 bases). V was trimmed by 6 bases and J by 6 bases, leaving 12 bases between them. This CDR3 is built from 11 residues. Germline V gene lookup returns CDR1 SQVTM and CDR2 ANQGSEA. In nucleotides, the CDR3 is TGCAGCGTGATAACAGGTTTCGAGCAGTACTTC. Translating gives CSVITGFEQYF.

The chain couples TRBV27 to TRBJ1-1, with 10 bases lining up with TRBD1. V gave up 3 bases and J gave up 4 bases; unmatched junction bases: 11. Germline assignment: CDR1 MNHEY and CDR2 SMNVEV (reference sequence). This CDR3 comprises 17 residues. In DNA form, the CDR3 reads TGTGCCAGCAGTTTTACCGGGACAGGGGTGGATGTCACTGAAGCTTTCTTT. Protein sequence: CASSFTGTGVDVTEAFF.

This clone occurred once. This chain connects TRBV4-3 to TRBJ2-3; D not resolved. This CDR3 contains 13 residues. Germline V gene data show CDR1 as LGHNA and CDR2 as YSLEER. Trimming cost V 4 bases and J 6 bases, with 11 bases left between them. CDR3: CASSRTTADTQYF. The DNA of the CDR3 is TGCGCCAGCAGCCGTACTACCGCGGATACGCAGTATTTT.

The genes are TRBV5-4 and TRBJ2-5; D call uncertain. The CDR3 loop spans 12 amino acids. CDR1 SGHNT and CDR2 YYREEE come from the germline V gene (reference sequence). V was shortened by 2 bases and J by 5 bases, with 7 bases between the two germline ends. DNA for the CDR3: TGTGCCAGCAGCTTCATGGGGGAGACCCAGTACTTC. Protein sequence: CASSFMGETQYF.

The CDR3 DNA sequence: TGTGCCAGTAGTTCCCGAGGGCCGGGACAGACTATGAACACTGAAGCTTTCTTT. Translation: CASSSRGPGQTMNTEAFF. This chain uses TRBV19 with TRBJ1-1; 7 nucleotides line up with TRBD1. This CDR3 has 18 residues. The V and J ends lost 5 bases and 0 bases, in that order; junction bases with no gene match: 15. The germline gives CDR1 LNHDA, CDR2 SQIVND (reference sequence).

The chain couples TRBV5-1 to TRBJ2-3; D not resolved. The CDR3 consists of 11 residues. V gave up 4 bases and J gave up 6 bases, with 6 bases separating them. The V gene's germline CDR1 is SGHRS and CDR2 YFSETQ. The CDR3 DNA reads as TGCGCCAGCAGCACAGAGGATACGCAGTATTTT. Amino acid sequence: CASSTEDTQYF.

Of note for this clone: The same CDR3 also results from other DNA sequences found in this sample. V is TRBV7-9 and J is TRBJ2-7; the D gene is possibly TRBD1 (5 bases). Germline-derived CDR1 and CDR2 are SEHNR and FQNEAQ (reference sequence). V gave up 5 bases and J gave up 2 bases, with 7 bases separating them. CDR3 length: 12 amino acids. The chain's CDR3 is CASSQTAYEQYF. CDR3 in DNA: TGTGCCAGCAGCCAGACAGCCTACGAGCAGTACTTC.

The rearrangement links TRBV5-1 to TRBJ2-7, with 10 bases that match TRBD1. Germline V CDR1 and CDR2: SGHRS, YFSETQ. This CDR3 region has 16 residues. V shed 4 bases, J shed 6 bases, and the junction held 13 bases outside the gene matches. CDR3 region: CASSPGPGQGTGEQYF. The CDR3 DNA sequence: TGCGCCAGCAGCCCGGGACCGGGACAGGGGACTGGCGAGCAGTACTTC.

The chain employs TRBV5-4 and TRBJ1-2, with unresolved D. The V end was cut by 4 bases, the J end by 4 bases, with 14 bases between. CDR3 length: 14 amino acids. Germline V gene lookup returns CDR1 SGHNT and CDR2 YYREEE (reference sequence). The CDR3 bases are TGTGCCAGCAGCCAACCAGACACGCTCTATGGCTACACCTTC. Amino acids: CASSQPDTLYGYTF.

The J gene is TRBJ2-7, the V gene TRBV6-5; 9 nucleotides match TRBD1. The CDR3 covers 13 residues. Germline V gene data show CDR1 as MNHEY and CDR2 as SVGAGI. V dropped 8 bases and J dropped 2; count of bases not matched to a gene: 4. CDR3 sequence (DNA): TGTGCCAGCCTGGACAGGGGAACCTACGAGCAGTACTTC. Its translation is CASLDRGTYEQYF.

This chain uses TRBV2 with TRBJ2-7; 7 bases fit TRBD1. Per the germline V gene, CDR1 is SNHLY and CDR2 is FYNNEI. CDR3 length: 15 amino acids. Trimming took 6 bases from V and 6 from J; bases not matched to a gene: 14. DNA for the CDR3: TGTGCCAGCAGCGAACAGGGGTTGGGCCTATCCGAGCAGTACTTC. Translated: CASSEQGLGLSEQYF.

CDR3 in amino acids: CASTWARPRETQYF. CDR3 DNA sequence: TGTGCCAGTACCTGGGCGCGCCCGAGGGAGACCCAGTACTTC. V gene TRBV19 combines with J gene TRBJ2-5, with unresolved D. The CDR3 totals 14 residues. Germline CDR1 is LNHDA and CDR2 is SQIVND (reference sequence). The V end lost 7 bases, the J end lost 5 bases, and 17 bases lay between the germline ends.

The chain uses TRBV9 and TRBJ2-7; possible D gene TRBD2, 6 bases. The CDR3 has 16 amino acids. The ends were cut back, 4 bases at V and 0 bases at J, with 17 bases in the middle. Germline V gene sequence: CDR1 SGDLS, CDR2 YYNGEE. For the CDR3, the DNA is TGTGCCAGCAGCACGAGCCGGGACTCAAGCTCCTACGAGCAGTACTTC. The encoded protein is CASSTSRDSSSYEQYF.

V is TRBV12-5 and J is TRBJ1-5; maybe TRBD1 (5 bases). The V end lost 2 bases, the J end lost 7 bases, and 15 bases lay between the germline ends. The CDR3 totals 15 residues. The germline V gene has CDR1 LGHNT and CDR2 FRNRAP. The DNA of the CDR3 is TGTGCTAGTGGTTTGCCCCAGGGTTGGAGACAGCCCCAGCATTTT. Residues: CASGLPQGWRQPQHF.

The gene calls are TRBV7-3 and TRBJ2-7; 11 nucleotides match TRBD2. J was trimmed by 4 bases and V by 5 bases; bases with no gene match: 4. The CDR3 runs to 14 residues. Looked up from germline, CDR1 is SGHTA and CDR2 is FQGTGA. The CDR3 reads CASSPTSGTYEQYF. DNA of the CDR3: TGTGCCAGCAGCCCGACTAGCGGGACTTACGAGCAGTACTTC.

V gene TRBV6-5 combines with J gene TRBJ2-7; 10 bases are shared with TRBD1. This CDR3 region has 15 residues. With V trimmed by 5 bases and J by 0 bases, 4 bases remained unmatched. The germline V gene has CDR1 MNHEY and CDR2 SVGAGI. The CDR3 loop reads CASSKDRGPSYEQYF. The CDR3 region has the DNA TGTGCCAGCAGTAAAGACAGGGGGCCCTCCTACGAGCAGTACTTC.

V usage is TRBV5-4 and J usage is TRBJ1-2; TRBD1 aligns across 7 bases. The CDR3 totals 13 residues. After removal of 4 bases from V and 4 bases from J, the junction contained 4 bases not matched to a gene. Per the germline V gene, CDR1 is SGHNT and CDR2 is YYREEE (reference sequence). Here the CDR3 DNA reads TGTGCCAGCAGCCCAGGGACAGCCTATGGCTACACCTTC. Translation: CASSPGTAYGYTF.

The V call is TRBV6-1, the J call TRBJ1-5; the D is unclear. V shed 5 bases and J shed 5 bases, with 4 bases lying between them. Germline V lookup: CDR1 MNHNS, CDR2 SASEGT. The CDR3 runs 11 residues. The CDR3 nucleotides read TGTGCCAGCAGTATAGATCAGCCCCAGCATTTT. This sequence encodes CASSIDQPQHF.